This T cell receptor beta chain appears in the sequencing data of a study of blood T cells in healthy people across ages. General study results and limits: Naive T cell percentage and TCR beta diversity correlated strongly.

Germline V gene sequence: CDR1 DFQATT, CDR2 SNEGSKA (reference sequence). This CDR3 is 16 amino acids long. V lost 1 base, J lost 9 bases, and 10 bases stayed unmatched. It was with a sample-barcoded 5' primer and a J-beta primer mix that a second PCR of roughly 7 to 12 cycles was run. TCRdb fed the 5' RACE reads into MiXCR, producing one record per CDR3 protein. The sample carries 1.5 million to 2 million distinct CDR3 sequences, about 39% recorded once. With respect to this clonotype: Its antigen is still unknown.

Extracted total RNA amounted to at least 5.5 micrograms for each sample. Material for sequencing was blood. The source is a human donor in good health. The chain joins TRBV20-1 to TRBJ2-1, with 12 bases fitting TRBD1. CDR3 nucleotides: TGCAGTGCTAGAGGCCCTGGGGGACAGGGGGCGATTGAGCAGTTCTTC. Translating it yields CSARGPGGQGAIEQFF.